This TCR beta chain was recorded in a study of T cell repertoires in cytomegalovirus infection. Study at large: The public TCR beta signatures pointed to both CMV infection and matching HLA type.

TCRdb used MiXCR to reprocess the reads, holding one entry per CDR3 protein. The sample includes 450,000 to 550,000 distinct CDR3 sequences, more than 15% seen only once; the top ten take about 24%. This clonotype appeared many times. Germline V gene sequence: CDR1 SGHVS, CDR2 FNYEAQ. The CDR3 runs to 20 residues. The V end was cut by 2 bases, the J end by 0 bases, with 20 bases between. V usage is TRBV7-6 and J usage is TRBJ2-6; either TRBD1 or TRBD2 may fit D (5 bases each). Sequenced material: CD8+ T cells from PBMCs. The sequence was obtained from a human donor in good health (CMV status not recorded). Some clones in this sample may be carry-over from other donors' samples. The CDR3 coding sequence is TGTGCCAGCAGCTTATGGGGGACCCCGGTCGGGATCTCTGGGGCCAACGTCCTGACTTTC. It specifies CASSLWGTPVGISGANVLTF.